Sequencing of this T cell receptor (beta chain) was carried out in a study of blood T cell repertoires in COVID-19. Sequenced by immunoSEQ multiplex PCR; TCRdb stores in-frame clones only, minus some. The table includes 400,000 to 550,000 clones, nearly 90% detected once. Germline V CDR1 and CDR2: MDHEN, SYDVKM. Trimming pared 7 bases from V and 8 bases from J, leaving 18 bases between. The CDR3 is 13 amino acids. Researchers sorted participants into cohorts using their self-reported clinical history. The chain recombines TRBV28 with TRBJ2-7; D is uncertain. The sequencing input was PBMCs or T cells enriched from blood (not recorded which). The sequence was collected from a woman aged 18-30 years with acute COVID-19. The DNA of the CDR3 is TGTGCCAGCACTAATGGAGACTCTATGAAGCAGTACTTC. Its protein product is CASTNGDSMKQYF.